This is a list of T cell receptor beta chains from one sample in a study of blood T cell repertoires in COVID-19. Here immunoSEQ multiplex PCR was the method, and the copy in TCRdb shows in-frame clones only, minus some. This table has over 250,000 clones, over 80% appearing once. Sequenced input: PBMCs or T cells enriched from blood (not recorded which). Receptors were obtained from a woman aged 18-29 years who had recovered from COVID-19. CDR3s include the opening cysteine and the closing phenylalanine or tryptophan. Fields, in order: V gene, J gene, clone size, CDR3 length, D gene, CDR3 DNA, CDR3 protein. A D gene is named only where the DNA matches it firmly. Not all rows give a size; the values are once, few, many and, for expanded clones, a class.

v_call: TRBV12-3/TRBV12-4; j_call: TRBJ1-1; clone_size: -; cdr3_length: 13; d_call: -; cdr3_nt: TGTGCCAGCACCGTAACAGCTAACACTGAAGCTTTCTTT; cdr3_aa: CASTVTANTEAFF
v_call: TRBV29-1; j_call: TRBJ2-3; clone_size: -; cdr3_length: 15; d_call: TRBD2; cdr3_nt: TGCAGCGTTGAGACGGCGGGAGGTCACACAGATACGCAGTATTTT; cdr3_aa: CSVETAGGHTDTQYF
v_call: TRBV5-1; j_call: TRBJ1-4; clone_size: -; cdr3_length: 15; d_call: -; cdr3_nt: TGCGCCAGCAGCTTCACAGGGCCTCCAAATGAAAAACTGTTTTTT; cdr3_aa: CASSFTGPPNEKLFF
v_call: TRBV6-5; j_call: TRBJ1-5; clone_size: once; cdr3_length: 12; d_call: -; cdr3_nt: TGTGCCAGCAGACAGGGAGATCAGCCCCAGCATTTT; cdr3_aa: CASRQGDQPQHF
v_call: TRBV7-2; j_call: TRBJ2-1; clone_size: -; cdr3_length: 16; d_call: TRBD2; cdr3_nt: TGTGCCAGCAGCTTAGCATCGGCTAGCGGGAGGAATGAGCAGTTCTTC; cdr3_aa: CASSLASASGRNEQFF
v_call: TRBV3-1/TRBV3-2; j_call: TRBJ2-1; clone_size: few; cdr3_length: 16; d_call: TRBD1; cdr3_nt: TGTGCCAGCAGCCAAGATTATCGGACAGGTCGCAATGAGCAGTTCTTC; cdr3_aa: CASSQDYRTGRNEQFF
v_call: TRBV5-1; j_call: TRBJ1-1; clone_size: -; cdr3_length: 14; d_call: -; cdr3_nt: TGCGCCAGCAGCTTGGACGGGGATTCGACTGAAGCTTTCTTT; cdr3_aa: CASSLDGDSTEAFF
v_call: TRBV18; j_call: TRBJ1-6; clone_size: -; cdr3_length: 19; d_call: TRBD1; cdr3_nt: TGTGCCAGCTCACCACCAACCGGGACAGGGGTGTTTAGAAATTCACCCCTCCACTTT; cdr3_aa: CASSPPTGTGVFRNSPLHF
v_call: TRBV25-1; j_call: TRBJ2-7; clone_size: few; cdr3_length: 16; d_call: TRBD1; cdr3_nt: TGTGCCAGCAGTGGGAACGGGACAGGTGTTTACGACGAGCAGTACTTC; cdr3_aa: CASSGNGTGVYDEQYF
v_call: TRBV9; j_call: TRBJ2-1; clone_size: -; cdr3_length: 18; d_call: TRBD2; cdr3_nt: TGTGCCAGCAGCGTAGGGTCGGGACTAGCGGGAGGGTTCTCTGAGCAGTTCTTC; cdr3_aa: CASSVGSGLAGGFSEQFF
v_call: TRBV4-3; j_call: TRBJ2-7; clone_size: -; cdr3_length: 13; d_call: -; cdr3_nt: TGCGCCAGCAGCCAAGAAGGGGCCTACGAGCAGTACTTC; cdr3_aa: CASSQEGAYEQYF
v_call: TRBV19; j_call: TRBJ2-1; clone_size: -; cdr3_length: 16; d_call: TRBD2; cdr3_nt: TGTGCCAGTAGCCTAACCTGGACTAGCGGATACAATGAGCAGTTCTTC; cdr3_aa: CASSLTWTSGYNEQFF
v_call: TRBV5-1; j_call: TRBJ1-3; clone_size: -; cdr3_length: 13; d_call: -; cdr3_nt: TGCGCCAGCAGAACGGAGTCGGGAAACACCATATATTTT; cdr3_aa: CASRTESGNTIYF
v_call: TRBV6-2/TRBV6-3; j_call: TRBJ1-1; clone_size: -; cdr3_length: 12; d_call: -; cdr3_nt: TGTGCCAGCAGTTACACGGGGACTGAAGCTTTCTTT; cdr3_aa: CASSYTGTEAFF
v_call: TRBV5-5; j_call: TRBJ1-4; clone_size: -; cdr3_length: 17; d_call: TRBD1; cdr3_nt: TGTGCCAGCAGCCATTTTTCCGGACAGGGGGCTGATGAAAAACTGTTTTTT; cdr3_aa: CASSHFSGQGADEKLFF
v_call: TRBV18; j_call: TRBJ2-5; clone_size: -; cdr3_length: 13; d_call: TRBD2; cdr3_nt: TGTGCCAGCTCACCACAGGGAGGGGAGACCCAGTACTTC; cdr3_aa: CASSPQGGETQYF
v_call: TRBV18; j_call: TRBJ1-1; clone_size: -; cdr3_length: 15; d_call: TRBD1; cdr3_nt: TGTGCCAGCTCCGTGACAGGGCATCAGGGTAGTGAAGCTTTCTTT; cdr3_aa: CASSVTGHQGSEAFF
v_call: TRBV5-4; j_call: TRBJ2-1; clone_size: -; cdr3_length: 14; d_call: TRBD2; cdr3_nt: TGTGCCAGCAGGGTAGCGGGCGCCAAAAGGGAGCAGTTCTTC; cdr3_aa: CASRVAGAKREQFF
v_call: TRBV11-3; j_call: TRBJ2-7; clone_size: -; cdr3_length: 12; d_call: TRBD1; cdr3_nt: TGTGCCAGCAGCAGGACAGGCTACGAGCAGTACTTC; cdr3_aa: CASSRTGYEQYF
v_call: TRBV2; j_call: TRBJ1-6; clone_size: -; cdr3_length: 15; d_call: -; cdr3_nt: TGTGCCAGCAGTGAGTTTAGTCAGGGGTATTCACCCCTCCACTTT; cdr3_aa: CASSEFSQGYSPLHF
v_call: TRBV7-8; j_call: TRBJ1-3; clone_size: once; cdr3_length: 16; d_call: TRBD1; cdr3_nt: TGTGCCAGCAGCTTACGGACAGGGGGCTCTGGAAACACCATATATTTT; cdr3_aa: CASSLRTGGSGNTIYF
v_call: TRBV19; j_call: TRBJ2-4; clone_size: -; cdr3_length: 13; d_call: -; cdr3_nt: TGTGCCAGTAGTATAAACAGGGCAGACATTCAGTACTTC; cdr3_aa: CASSINRADIQYF
v_call: TRBV11-2; j_call: TRBJ2-7; clone_size: -; cdr3_length: 16; d_call: -; cdr3_nt: TGTGCCAGCAGCTTAGGAGTCGGCGGCTCCCCTTACGAGCAGTACTTC; cdr3_aa: CASSLGVGGSPYEQYF
v_call: TRBV18; j_call: TRBJ2-7; clone_size: -; cdr3_length: 12; d_call: -; cdr3_nt: TGTGCCAGCTCACTCTCTAACTACGAGCAGTACTTC; cdr3_aa: CASSLSNYEQYF
v_call: TRBV28; j_call: TRBJ2-7; clone_size: -; cdr3_length: 15; d_call: TRBD2; cdr3_nt: TGTGCCAGCAGTACCTCACTAGCGGGTTTATACGAGCAGTACTTC; cdr3_aa: CASSTSLAGLYEQYF
v_call: TRBV5-4; j_call: TRBJ1-2; clone_size: -; cdr3_length: 14; d_call: TRBD1; cdr3_nt: TGTGCCAGCAGCGTAGTGACAGGGCATGGCGGCTACACCTTC; cdr3_aa: CASSVVTGHGGYTF
v_call: TRBV7-2; j_call: TRBJ2-7; clone_size: -; cdr3_length: 13; d_call: -; cdr3_nt: TGTGCCAGCAGCTTAGCCCCAGTCTACGAGCAGTACTTC; cdr3_aa: CASSLAPVYEQYF
v_call: TRBV29-1; j_call: TRBJ2-7; clone_size: -; cdr3_length: 14; d_call: TRBD1; cdr3_nt: TGCAGCGTGGGGGGGACAGGGGACGTCTACGAGCAGTACTTC; cdr3_aa: CSVGGTGDVYEQYF
v_call: TRBV5-1; j_call: TRBJ2-7; clone_size: once; cdr3_length: 16; d_call: -; cdr3_nt: TGCGCCAGCAGGCGACTACCGGGACTCAAAGCCTACGAGCAGTACTTC; cdr3_aa: CASRRLPGLKAYEQYF
v_call: TRBV20-1; j_call: TRBJ1-6; clone_size: -; cdr3_length: 13; d_call: -; cdr3_nt: TGCAGTGCTAGTCCAGACAATAATTCACCCCTCCACTTT; cdr3_aa: CSASPDNNSPLHF
v_call: TRBV6-2/TRBV6-3; j_call: TRBJ2-7; clone_size: -; cdr3_length: 16; d_call: -; cdr3_nt: TGTGCCAGCAGTTACTCGCGGCAGAGGGAGACCTACGAGCAGTACTTC; cdr3_aa: CASSYSRQRETYEQYF
v_call: TRBV9; j_call: TRBJ2-2; clone_size: -; cdr3_length: 16; d_call: TRBD2; cdr3_nt: TGTGCCAGCAGCGTAGGAACTAGCGGGAGCTCCGGGGAGCTGTTTTTT; cdr3_aa: CASSVGTSGSSGELFF
v_call: TRBV27; j_call: TRBJ1-5; clone_size: -; cdr3_length: 14; d_call: TRBD1; cdr3_nt: TGTGCCAGCAGTTCCGGACAGGGCAATCAGCCCCAGCATTTT; cdr3_aa: CASSSGQGNQPQHF
v_call: TRBV6-5; j_call: TRBJ1-4; clone_size: -; cdr3_length: 14; d_call: TRBD1; cdr3_nt: TGTGCCAGCAGTTCCGGACAGGGATACGAAAAACTGTTTTTT; cdr3_aa: CASSSGQGYEKLFF
v_call: TRBV28; j_call: TRBJ1-3; clone_size: -; cdr3_length: 17; d_call: -; cdr3_nt: TGTGCCAGCAGTCTGGGCCTCGGGGGGGCAGCTGGAAACACCATATATTTT; cdr3_aa: CASSLGLGGAAGNTIYF
v_call: TRBV29-1; j_call: TRBJ2-5; clone_size: -; cdr3_length: 14; d_call: -; cdr3_nt: TGCAGCGTTGGAACGGCGGGATGGGGGGAGACCCAGTACTTC; cdr3_aa: CSVGTAGWGETQYF
v_call: TRBV19; j_call: TRBJ1-6; clone_size: -; cdr3_length: 15; d_call: -; cdr3_nt: TGTGCCAGTAGTACCGCGACAGGTGCCAATTCACCCCTCCACTTT; cdr3_aa: CASSTATGANSPLHF
v_call: TRBV7-2; j_call: TRBJ1-1; clone_size: -; cdr3_length: 12; d_call: -; cdr3_nt: TGTGCCAGCAGCGAGACAGGTGCTGAAGCTTTCTTT; cdr3_aa: CASSETGAEAFF
v_call: TRBV28; j_call: TRBJ1-1; clone_size: -; cdr3_length: 13; d_call: -; cdr3_nt: TGTGCCAGCAGAATCGGGACAATCACTGAAGCTTTCTTT; cdr3_aa: CASRIGTITEAFF
v_call: TRBV19; j_call: TRBJ2-1; clone_size: few; cdr3_length: 17; d_call: TRBD2; cdr3_nt: TGTGCCAGTAGTGAAGGACTAGCGGGAGTTCTATACAATGAGCAGTTCTTC; cdr3_aa: CASSEGLAGVLYNEQFF
v_call: TRBV9; j_call: TRBJ2-6; clone_size: -; cdr3_length: 20; d_call: TRBD1; cdr3_nt: TGTGCCAGCAGCCCCTACCTCGGGACAGGGGGCGGCTCTGGGGCCAACGTCCTGACTTTC; cdr3_aa: CASSPYLGTGGGSGANVLTF
v_call: TRBV28; j_call: TRBJ1-2; clone_size: -; cdr3_length: 14; d_call: TRBD1; cdr3_nt: TGTGCCAGCAGTTTATCAGGGGGCCCTCTTGGCTACACCTTC; cdr3_aa: CASSLSGGPLGYTF
v_call: TRBV28; j_call: TRBJ1-1; clone_size: -; cdr3_length: 18; d_call: -; cdr3_nt: TGTGCCAGCAGTTTATTCACCCGGACAGTCCAATTGAACACTGAAGCTTTCTTT; cdr3_aa: CASSLFTRTVQLNTEAFF
v_call: TRBV20-1; j_call: TRBJ1-5; clone_size: -; cdr3_length: 15; d_call: -; cdr3_nt: TGCAGTGCTATTGACAGACGACAGAGCAATCAGCCCCAGCATTTT; cdr3_aa: CSAIDRRQSNQPQHF
v_call: TRBV3-1/TRBV3-2; j_call: TRBJ2-5; clone_size: -; cdr3_length: 14; d_call: TRBD2; cdr3_nt: TGTGCCAGCAGACGAGCGGGGGTACAAGAGACCCAGTACTTC; cdr3_aa: CASRRAGVQETQYF
v_call: TRBV5-1; j_call: TRBJ1-1; clone_size: few; cdr3_length: 15; d_call: -; cdr3_nt: TGCGCCAGCAGCTTCCAGGGTAAGCCCTCCACTGAAGCTTTCTTT; cdr3_aa: CASSFQGKPSTEAFF